This passage covers 16 T cell receptor beta chains from one sample sequenced in a study of Ad26.COV2.S vaccination and SARS-CoV-2 variants. The treatment is: some 20 received Ad26.COV2.S at low or high dose, single or two shots; about 5 received placebo; per-sample allocation not given. Sampling occurred on day 63 after the first vaccine or placebo injection. Data came from immunoSEQ multiplex PCR; TCRdb stores just in-frame clones and leaves some out. The table has hundreds of thousands of clones, 70% to 90% seen once. This material consisted of peripheral blood, taken in a trial of Ad26.COV2.S vaccine versus placebo. These receptors all stem from a person between 18 and 65 years old who received the Ad26.COV2.S COVID-19 vaccine or a placebo.

The rearrangement uses TRBV4-3 and TRBJ1-1, with 7 bases lining up with TRBD1. V lost 6 bases and J lost 2; bases outside the gene matches: 6. The CDR3 length is 14 residues. The germline gives CDR1 LGHNA, CDR2 YSLEER. CDR3 coding DNA: TGCGCCAGCAGTACCACAGGGGTTAACACTGAAGCTTTCTTT. Protein product: CASSTTGVNTEAFF.

This clone appeared a single time. The V gene is TRBV5-1, the J gene TRBJ1-1; no definite D call. The V gene's germline CDR1 is SGHRS and CDR2 YFSETQ. The germline V and J ends were trimmed by 4 bases and 5 bases, with 12 bases remaining between them. The CDR3 covers 13 residues. The CDR3 DNA reads as TGCGCCAGCAGCCCCATAGGAGGGACTGAAGCTTTCTTT. As protein: CASSPIGGTEAFF.

V is TRBV14 and J is TRBJ1-1; D gene uncertain. The CDR3 covers 13 residues. Trimming shortened V by 6 bases and J by 1 base, and 9 bases separated the two germline ends. Germline V gene sequence: CDR1 SGHDN, CDR2 FVKESK. CDR3: CASSSIWNTEAFF. CDR3 DNA sequence: TGTGCCAGCAGTTCGATATGGAACACTGAAGCTTTCTTT.

This clone has only a few counts. V is TRBV9 and J is TRBJ2-1; weak D call: TRBD2 (5 bases). V lost 4 bases, J lost 4 bases, and 18 bases lay in between. The germline CDR1 and CDR2 sequences are SGDLS and YYNGEE. This CDR3 region has 16 residues. The CDR3 sequence is CASSPRIRSGYNEQFF. CDR3 DNA sequence: TGTGCCAGCAGCCCGCGGATCCGATCGGGATACAATGAGCAGTTCTTC.

The chain combines TRBV3-1 (or the pseudogene TRBV3-2) with TRBJ1-2, with a possible D match to TRBD1 (5 bases). CDR3 length equals 15 residues. From germline, CDR1 is LGHDT and CDR2 YNNKEL (reference sequence). V lost 7 bases and J 4 bases, leaving 19 bases between the germline ends. CDR3 nucleotides: TGTGCCAGCACGCCCCGTGAGGGGCAGCTCTATGGCTACACCTTC. It is translated as CASTPREGQLYGYTF.

The CDR3 DNA sequence: TGTGCCAGCTCACCACCGCTAGCGGGAGCAGATACGCAGTATTTT. It specifies CASSPPLAGADTQYF. The chain uses TRBV18 and TRBJ2-3, with 10 bases lining up with TRBD2. The CDR3 is 15 residues long. Germline V gene sequence: CDR1 KGHSH, CDR2 LQKENI. V trimming: 0 bases; J trimming: 4 bases; junction bases outside the gene matches: 1.

The chain joins TRBV20-1 to TRBJ2-7, with D perhaps being TRBD1 or TRBD2 (5 bases each). This CDR3 has 15 amino acids. Germline V gene lookup returns CDR1 DFQATT and CDR2 SNEGSKA (reference sequence). V lost 3 bases and J lost 6, with 21 bases in between. CDR3 protein: CSASPAAGTRFEQYF. The CDR3, as DNA: TGCAGTGCTAGTCCGGCGGCAGGGACGAGGTTCGAGCAGTACTTC.

V usage is TRBV27 and J usage is TRBJ1-5; TRBD1 might be the D (6 bases). Germline CDR1 is MNHEY and CDR2 is SMNVEV (reference sequence). This CDR3 spans 16 amino acids. V was trimmed by 8 bases and J by 2 bases, leaving 19 bases between them. DNA of the CDR3: TGTGCCAGCGCTTTGGCACGGGACATAGGCAATCAGCCCCAGCATTTT. Its protein product is CASALARDIGNQPQHF.

This clone has a single count. This chain connects TRBV30 to TRBJ2-1; D is undetermined. V shed 0 bases and J shed 6 bases, with 6 bases lying between them. This CDR3 comprises 12 residues. Germline V CDR1 and CDR2: GTSNPN, SVGIG (reference sequence). The CDR3 sequence is CAWSVGRNEQFF. The CDR3 DNA is TGTGCCTGGAGTGTTGGGCGCAATGAGCAGTTCTTC.

V is TRBV18 and J is TRBJ2-1; D is ambiguous. The V end was cut by 1 base, the J end by 6 bases, with 7 bases between. CDR1 KGHSH and CDR2 LQKENI come from the germline V gene. The CDR3 runs 13 residues. CDR3 amino acids: CASSPLPGNEQFF. The CDR3 DNA reads TGTGCCAGCTCACCACTGCCAGGCAATGAGCAGTTCTTC.

The gene calls are TRBV9 and TRBJ1-5; no firm D call. V was clipped by 4 bases and J by 0 bases, with 8 bases between them. Germline lookup yields CDR1 SGDLS and CDR2 YYNGEE. The CDR3 is 14 amino acids. CDR3 region: CASSPGPSNQPQHF. CDR3 coding DNA: TGTGCCAGCAGCCCCGGCCCTAGCAATCAGCCCCAGCATTTT.

CDR3 in DNA: TGTGCCAGCAACGGACTCGGCTCCTACGAGCAGTACTTC. This encodes CASNGLGSYEQYF. The V gene is TRBV2, the J gene TRBJ2-7, with D tentatively TRBD2 (5 bases). V lost 7 bases and J 0 bases, leaving 10 bases between the germline ends. The CDR3 is made up of 13 amino acids. CDR1 SNHLY and CDR2 FYNNEI come from the germline V gene.

The rearrangement uses TRBV9 and TRBJ2-3, with 11 bases aligning to TRBD2. Germline V lookup: CDR1 SGDLS, CDR2 YYNGEE. CDR3 size: 18 residues. V gave up 0 bases and J gave up 3 bases; unmatched junction bases: 9. CDR3 sequence (DNA): TGTGCCAGCAGCGTAGCTCAGGCGGCTAGCGGGAGGACAGATACGCAGTATTTT. Translation gives CASSVAQAASGRTDTQYF.

A note on this clone: This sample includes further DNA sequences coding for the same CDR3. This chain links TRBV18 with TRBJ1-1; possible D gene TRBD1, 6 bases. Trimming took off 1 base at V and 5 bases at J, with 8 bases between the two ends. This CDR3 region has 13 residues. Germline loops: CDR1 KGHSH, CDR2 LQKENI. CDR3 residues: CASSPQGDTEAFF. CDR3 nucleotide sequence: TGTGCCAGCTCACCACAGGGGGATACTGAAGCTTTCTTT. The full variable domain, with the rest looked up from reference TRBV18 and TRBJ1-1, is NAGVMQNPRHLVRRRGQEARLRCSPMKGHSHVYWYRQLPEEGLKFMVYLQKENIIDESGMPKERFSAEFPKEGPSILRIQQVVRGDSAAYFCASSPQGDTEAFFGQGTRLTVV.

V usage is TRBV5-4 and J usage is TRBJ2-7, with D perhaps TRBD2 (5 bases). Germline CDR1 and CDR2: SGHNT and YYREEE (reference sequence). The CDR3 runs to 16 residues. Between the trimmed V and J ends, which lost 7 bases and 2 bases, there was a span of 22 bases. The CDR3 sequence: CASAPTGRGSPYEQYF. The CDR3 nucleotides are TGTGCCAGCGCTCCTACGGGGAGAGGGTCGCCCTACGAGCAGTACTTC.

The chain recombines TRBV5-1 with TRBJ2-1, with 9 bases that match TRBD2. The CDR3 contains 17 residues. The ends lost 2 bases at V and 4 bases at J; junction bases unmatched: 10. Germline CDR1 is SGHRS and CDR2 is YFSETQ. The CDR3: CASSLGPSGAVYNEQFF. DNA of the CDR3: TGCGCCAGCAGCTTAGGTCCTAGCGGGGCCGTTTACAATGAGCAGTTCTTC.